The 20 T cell receptor beta chains presented below share a single source sample, sequenced in a study of OX40 agonist ivuxolimab in advanced cancers. Sequenced by immunoSEQ multiplex PCR; TCRdb stores in-frame clones only, minus some. This table has some 65,000 clones, about 90% appearing once. The sequencing used CD4+ or CD8+ T cells sorted from blood, collected in a trial of the OX40 agonist ivuxolimab. The receptors come from an adult with an advanced solid tumor such as melanoma, head and neck, liver or kidney cancer.

The gene calls are TRBV6-5 and TRBJ1-2; maybe TRBD1 (6 bases). This CDR3 has 14 amino acids. V lost 2 bases and J lost 7, with 14 bases in between. The germline CDR1 and CDR2 sequences are MNHEY and SVGAGI. The CDR3 sequence is CASSYIGQRSGYTF. As DNA, the CDR3 is TGTGCCAGCAGTTACATTGGACAGAGGAGTGGCTACACCTTC.

This clone was seen once. The gene calls are TRBV5-4 and TRBJ1-1, with 7 bases that match TRBD1. Germline CDR1 SGHNT, CDR2 YYREEE (reference sequence). CDR3 length: 14 amino acids. V was clipped by 10 bases and J by 1 base; unmatched bases: 10. CDR3 loop: CAGRTGFPNTEAFF. The CDR3 coding sequence is TGTGCCGGGCGGACAGGATTCCCGAACACTGAAGCTTTCTTT.

CDR3 sequence (DNA): TGTGCCAGCAGTCATAACAATGAGCAGTTCTTC. This encodes CASSHNNEQFF. This chain connects TRBV27 to TRBJ2-1, with D unclear. Trimming took off 5 bases at V and 5 bases at J, with 4 bases between the two ends. The CDR3 loop spans 11 amino acids. Germline V lookup: CDR1 MNHEY, CDR2 SMNVEV (reference sequence).

This clone was detected once. The rearrangement uses TRBV9 and TRBJ2-7; 9 bases are a match to TRBD2. Germline assignment: CDR1 SGDLS and CDR2 YYNGEE. The CDR3 spans 17 residues. The V gene end was trimmed by 0 bases and the J gene end by 2 bases; junction bases not matched to a gene: 9. CDR3 loop: CASSVGAGSSGAYEQYF. The CDR3 nucleotides read TGTGCCAGCAGCGTAGGAGCAGGCTCTAGCGGGGCCTACGAGCAGTACTTC.

The chain has TRBV7-2 and TRBJ2-7; TRBD2 aligns across 7 bases. There are 14 residues in the CDR3. CDR1 and CDR2 (germline): SGHTA, FQGNSA. The trim removed 7 bases at V and 0 bases at J, leaving 6 bases unmatched. The CDR3 DNA follows: TGTGCCAGCAAATCAGCGGGAACCTCCTACGAGCAGTACTTC. Amino acids: CASKSAGTSYEQYF.

This chain uses TRBV5-6 with TRBJ2-5; D gene uncertain. Germline V gene lookup returns CDR1 SGHDT and CDR2 YYEEEE. V dropped 2 bases and J dropped 2 bases, with 10 bases sitting between them. This CDR3 contains 14 residues. Here the CDR3 reads CASSFTTRQETQYF. As DNA, the CDR3 is TGTGCCAGCAGCTTTACAACTCGGCAAGAGACCCAGTACTTC.

This chain connects TRBV4-3 to TRBJ2-5; maybe TRBD2 (7 bases). Per germline, CDR1 LGHNA and CDR2 YSLEER. Between the trimmed V and J ends, which lost 4 bases and 3 bases, there was a span of 24 bases. The length of the CDR3 is 18 residues. The CDR3 protein is CASSPGRALRGGEETQYF. CDR3 bases: TGCGCCAGCAGCCCGGGCAGGGCTTTAAGGGGGGGGGAAGAGACCCAGTACTTC.

The chain carries TRBV6-6 and TRBJ2-1, with TRBD1 identical over 10 bases. CDR3 length: 15 amino acids. Losses at the gene ends were 5 bases for V and 6 bases for J; bases not matched to a gene: 7. CDR1 and CDR2 from the germline V gene are MNHNY and SVGAGI (reference sequence). Here the CDR3 DNA reads TGTGCCAGCAGTGGCCGGGACAGGGGTCTCAATGAGCAGTTCTTC. Its protein product is CASSGRDRGLNEQFF.

The gene calls are TRBV19 and TRBJ1-5; no firm D call. CDR1 and CDR2 from the germline V gene are LNHDA and SQIVND (reference sequence). Trimming took off 7 bases at V and 0 bases at J, with 13 bases between the two ends. The CDR3 spans 15 residues. CDR3 sequence reads: CASTIQPNSNQPQHF. CDR3 DNA sequence: TGTGCCAGTACCATTCAACCGAATAGCAATCAGCCCCAGCATTTT.

The chain employs TRBV10-1 and TRBJ2-5; 11 nucleotides match TRBD2. V lost 6 bases to trimming and J lost 3 bases; unmatched junction nucleotides: 15. The CDR3 sequence is 18 residues long. Germline V gene sequence: CDR1 WNHNN, CDR2 SYGVQD (reference sequence). As DNA, the CDR3 is TGCGCCAGCAGCCAAAACATAGCGGGAGGGCCATCCAAAGAGACCCAGTACTTC. Translating gives CASSQNIAGGPSKETQYF.

The chain recombines TRBV28 with TRBJ2-5; no clear D gene. Between the trimmed V and J ends, which lost 4 bases and 0 bases, there was a span of 12 bases. From germline, CDR1 is MDHEN and CDR2 SYDVKM. The CDR3 runs to 15 residues. The CDR3 spells CASSYRLYDQETQYF. CDR3 nucleotides: TGTGCCAGCAGTTATCGACTCTACGACCAAGAGACCCAGTACTTC.

The V gene is TRBV2, the J gene TRBJ1-5; TRBD1 agrees at 9 bases. The CDR3 has 14 residues. CDR1 and CDR2 (germline): SNHLY, FYNNEI. After removal of 5 bases from V and 5 bases from J, the junction contained 4 bases not matched to a gene. The CDR3 DNA reads TGTGCCAGCAGTCTGACAGGGGGGGATCAGCCCCAGCATTTT. This codes for CASSLTGGDQPQHF.

The chain uses TRBV4-2 and TRBJ2-7; perhaps TRBD2 as D (5 bases). The CDR3 runs 12 residues. Trimming pared 2 bases from V and 7 bases from J, leaving 9 bases between. The germline V gene encodes CDR1 LGHNA and CDR2 YNFKEQ. The CDR3 region is CASSQSSGEQYF. The CDR3 DNA reads as TGTGCCAGCAGCCAATCCTCGGGGGAGCAGTACTTC.

The rearrangement links TRBV21-1 to TRBJ1-4; the DNA was not used to check the table's D call, TRBD1. TRBV21-1 is deemed a pseudogene. The CDR3 covers 16 residues. CDR3 amino acids: CASSTRGQGSNEKLFF. For the CDR3, the DNA is TGTGCCAGCAGCACCCGGGGACAGGGCTCTAATGAAAAACTGTTTTTT.

The chain carries TRBV10-3 and TRBJ2-7, with D perhaps matching TRBD1 (5 bases). The CDR3 contains 15 residues. Germline CDR1 is ENHRY and CDR2 is SYGVKD. V gave up 6 bases and J gave up 0 bases, with 15 bases separating them. This CDR3 reads CAIRGDRRSSYEQYF. CDR3 nucleotides: TGTGCCATCAGAGGAGACAGAAGGAGCTCCTACGAGCAGTACTTC.

The gene calls are TRBV2 and TRBJ1-1; D is ambiguous. Germline V gene sequence: CDR1 SNHLY, CDR2 FYNNEI. The CDR3 has 17 amino acids. V lost 2 bases, J lost 6 bases, and 22 bases lay in between. The CDR3 protein is CASSEPGSHPWIPEAFF. CDR3 DNA: TGTGCCAGCAGTGAACCCGGGTCACACCCATGGATACCTGAAGCTTTCTTT. The variable domain in full, with the rest retrieved from reference TRBV2 and TRBJ1-1, is EPEVTQTPSHQVTQMGQEVILRCVPISNHLYFYWYRQILGQKVEFLVSFYNNEISEKSEIFDDQFSVERPDGSNFTLKIRSTKLEDSAMYFCASSEPGSHPWIPEAFFGQGTRLTVV.

The count of this clone is one. This sequence joins TRBV30 and TRBJ1-5; TRBD1 might be the D (6 bases). The CDR3 totals 12 residues. Germline CDR1 is GTSNPN and CDR2 is SVGIG (reference sequence). Trimming took off 3 bases at V and 7 bases at J, with 10 bases between the two ends. The CDR3 here is CAWRQGGQPQHF. The CDR3 coding sequence is TGTGCCTGGAGACAGGGAGGACAGCCCCAGCATTTT. Drawing the rest from reference TRBV30 and TRBJ1-5, the complete variable domain is SQTIHQWPATLVQPVGSPLSLECTVEGTSNPNLYWYRQAAGRGLQLLFYSVGIGQISSEVPQNLSASRPQDRQFILSSKKLLLSDSGFYLCAWRQGGQPQHFGDGTRLSIL.

The chain links TRBV13 to TRBJ2-1, with D possibly TRBD1 on 6 matching bases. Germline loops: CDR1 PRHDT, CDR2 FYEKMQ (reference sequence). The V end was cut by 5 bases, the J end by 5 bases, with 16 bases between. The CDR3 runs to 15 residues. The CDR3 sequence: CASSPHDRTNNEQFF. For the CDR3, the DNA is TGTGCCAGCAGCCCACATGACAGGACGAACAATGAGCAGTTCTTC.

The rearrangement joins TRBV9 to TRBJ2-5, with 9 positions matching TRBD2. There are 16 residues in the CDR3. Germline V gene lookup returns CDR1 SGDLS and CDR2 YYNGEE. The V gene end was trimmed by 0 bases and the J gene end by 5 bases; junction bases not matched to a gene: 8. DNA of the CDR3: TGTGCCAGCAGCGTAGGGGGCGGGGGGGCCGGGGAGACCCAGTACTTC. It translates to CASSVGGGGAGETQYF.

The chain carries TRBV18 and TRBJ1-1; D is uncertain. The CDR3 has 15 residues. Germline V gene sequence: CDR1 KGHSH, CDR2 LQKENI. Trimming removed 0 bases at V and 0 bases at J, with 8 bases between. This CDR3 is CASSPPSQMNTEAFF. CDR3 DNA: TGTGCCAGCTCACCACCCTCACAGATGAACACTGAAGCTTTCTTT.